This TCR beta chain came from a study of regulatory T cells in long-lasting Graves disease. Study results and caveats: Preferential use of TRBV28, TRBJ1-2 and TRBJ2-5 was seen in persistent disease.

Germline V CDR1 and CDR2: SGHAT, FQNNGV. This CDR3 comprises 14 residues. In building TCR beta libraries, iRepertoire HTBI primers were used together with Arm-PCR of CDR3 regions. Authors' processing steps: Overall, samples carried 60 to 65 TRBV and over 12 TRBJ segments. TCRdb itself ran the multiplex PCR reads through MiXCR, one entry per CDR3 protein. TCRdb's processing, not the study's, gives the V and J calls here. The table has 500,000 or so distinct CDR3 sequences, 15% to 20% seen once. This clonotype was recorded a few times. Its antigen is as yet unknown. The germline gene is not matched at one end of the junction; a read error may be the cause. Time point indicated: newly diagnosed GD, antithyroid drugs for less than 3 months. PBMC-extracted RNA yielded the TCR library. EDTA tubes held roughly 8.1 milliliters of peripheral blood from each patient. The same sample was also used in a study of T cells in Graves' hyperthyroidism and ophthalmopathy. That investigation notes: First-round RT-PCR of the TCR CDR3 relied on the HTBI primer set.

The source material was peripheral blood mononuclear cells (PBMCs), sampled at new diagnosis, from a patient treated with antithyroid drugs. The chain joins TRBV11-2 to TRBJ2-2; D possibly corresponds to TRBD2 (6 bases). This clonotype was sampled from a woman aged 35-60 years with Graves disease. The CDR3 sequence: CASSWAGNAGELFF. CDR3 DNA: TGTGCCAGCAGCTGGGCGGGGAACGCCGGGGAGCTGTTTTTT.